The clone carrying this TCR beta chain has just a few counts. Its antigen is unknown. This specimen comes from a study of early T cells in non-severe SARS-CoV-2 infection. On the study more broadly: Chains were not paired, and sequencing was done on bulk RNA from unsorted whole blood. Overall study results and limits: Database matching using VDJdb favored anti-spike CD8 responses, with private and CD4 specificities left missing.

Germline CDR1 SEHNR, CDR2 FQNEAQ (reference sequence). V was cut by 5 bases and J by 6 bases, with 17 bases left in between. The CDR3 contains 14 residues. Unique molecular identifiers were attached to individual cDNA molecules. Via MiXCR, TCRdb re-called the 5' RACE reads, giving one row per CDR3 protein. Of about 130,000 distinct CDR3 sequences in the sample, 14% to 15% were seen once. The sample taken for sequencing was whole blood. This clonotype was sampled from an adult who was a healthcare worker with PCR-confirmed SARS-CoV-2 infection or an uninfected control (not recorded which). The V gene is TRBV7-9, the J gene TRBJ2-7; D might be TRBD1 (6 bases). CDR3 nucleotide sequence: TGTGCCAGCAGCGTACATACAGGGCCCCTCGAGCAGTACTTC. It specifies CASSVHTGPLEQYF.